The text below deals with one TCR beta chain. Its antigen is not yet known. No qualities accompany the bases; no much larger clone lies one base away. Library construction relied on the immunoSEQ multiplex PCR assay. For the multiplex PCR, a mixture combining 60 forward primers for TCR Vbeta segments and 13 reverse primers for TCR Jbeta segments was used. The CDR3 region of rearranged TCR beta genes was amplified from genomic DNA by a multiplex PCR assay. On the Illumina HiSeq System, the amplified TCR beta libraries were sequenced as 87-base-pair reads. The authors' analysis ran thus. A later analysis tallied tens of millions of unique TCR beta chains across the 650 to 750 repertoires, and 10 million to 11 million of those chains were shared by two or more donors. Raw reads were error-corrected and collapsed into unique sequences with a nearest-neighbor algorithm that merged closely related sequences to remove PCR and sequencing errors. To assign V, D and J gene segments, CDR3 sequences were aligned to IMGT reference sequences. Each retained sequence needed at least a six-nucleotide match to both a V gene segment and a J gene segment. Rearrangements were classified as productive when the CDR3 lacked stop codons and remained in frame with V and J, and all other rearrangements were classified as non-productive. Following IMGT convention, CDR3 was defined as the stretch from the second conserved V-encoded cysteine up to the conserved J-encoded phenylalanine. Sequences without an unambiguous match to a single V gene segment were excluded from the earlier analysis of 450 to 750 of the donors. In an earlier analysis of almost 600 of the donors, a V segment was called functional when productive rearrangements were above 56.7%, and segregating when the standard deviation between donors exceeded 5%. A statistical classification framework was developed to diagnose cytomegalovirus status using the catalog of TCR beta chain sequences. In a later analysis, TCR nucleotide sequences were compared against IMGT/GENE-DB human TR gene sequences so that V and J genes could be assigned. The TCRdist pipeline was used in a later analysis to assign CDR3 sequences and most-parsimonious VDJ recombination scenarios. In a later analysis, each TCR beta chain was defined by its CDR3 amino acid sequence together with its V-gene family, and reads lacking a unique V-gene family were excluded. A later analysis removed nearly 600 highly shared, low-generation-probability nucleotide sequences to deal with suspected cross-contamination and a sequencing artifact. In a later analysis, a clonal expansion index was calculated for each public chain from normalized within-repertoire ranks of inferred template counts. In a later analysis, generation probabilities were computed with a VDJ recombination model fitted to out-of-frame rearrangements, and the resulting probabilities were checked against IGoR. In a later analysis, TCR-TCR, TCR-HLA and TCR-CMV co-occurrence was scored with hypergeometric tests, and a repertoire-size bias correction was applied to TCR pairs. In a later analysis, false discovery rates were estimated by permuting HLA or CMV assignments 20 times. In a later analysis, co-occurring TCRs were grouped using DBSCAN, with TCRdist sequence similarity added in when clustering inside HLA-allele-positive subsets. Repertoires with fewer than 30,000 or more than 120,000 public chains were left out of co-occurrence clustering, as were about 5 repertoires with anomalous nucleotide sharing. TCRdb mirrors the immuneACCESS table, restricted to in-frame sequences. Some clones are absent from its copies; in checked studies, under half trace to an unresolved V gene, and the reason for the others is unknown. Clonal size and the V and J genes are those of that table, whereas D and trimming came from the DNA. For this sample the table gives roughly 110,000 clones, of which around 85% were detected only once. The ten most abundant clones make up around 2.1% of the sample.

The data derive from a study of cytomegalovirus exposure and HLA in healthy donors (dated by TCRdb to about 2017). Study-wide context: In an earlier analysis of 450 to 750 of the donors, around 300 Gb of sequence data and 90 million to 120 million unique TCR beta sequences from 180 million or so T cells were reported. Donor age, sex, ethnicity and CMV serostatus were collected together with the repertoire data. An early release that covered roughly 600 HLA-typed donors contained approximately 300 gigabases of sequencing data and tens of millions of unique TCR sequences. Both class I and class II loci were covered by HLA typing, at four-digit resolution. Along with the roughly 700-subject first cohort, a separate validation cohort of about 110 different subjects was used. To predict cytomegalovirus infection status, the study brought together high-throughput TCR immunosequencing, statistical association of individual TCRs with disease status, and machine learning. A later analysis re-examined previously published TCR beta repertoires from 600 to 700 donors and added high-resolution HLA genotyping to investigate patterns of TCR occurrence. The study was designed to test whether signatures of past pathogen exposure could be identified by cataloging public T cell receptors. Among the approximately 420 genotyped donors, under 90% belonged to the genetic ancestry cluster associated with self-reported Caucasian donors. Genome-wide SNP genotypes for about 55% of the 666 donors were used in a later genetic analysis, which treated that subset as a discovery cohort. To decide whether each TCR beta V gene segment behaved as functional or pseudogenic, an earlier analysis of some 600 of the donors relied on high-throughput TCR beta sequencing. Rather than drawing on any new phenotypic data, the later analysis identified candidate immune exposures from TCR beta sequences and the way those sequences occurred across donors. Every repertoire in the discovery cohort had been generated on one and the same sequencing platform. The T cell repertoires of roughly 660 subjects were profiled by immunosequencing and related to cytomegalovirus serostatus. Among about 370 genotyped donors of the cohort, an average of approximately 240,000 unique TCR beta nucleotide sequences was sequenced per donor, of which approximately 18% were non-productive. Typing coverage differed by locus: A, B, C, DRB1 and DQB1 were typed in roughly 629-640 donors, DQA1 in 522, DPA1 in 600 to 610, and DPB1 in 450 to 490. A handful of DR-DQ haplotypes were handled as single units for association and clustering because linkage in the cohort was strong. Paper-wide results and their limitations: Specific HLA alleles were associated with some 15,000 TCR beta sequences at a false discovery rate of 0.05 in a later analysis. In a later analysis, several top co-occurrence clusters were reported to appear linked to parvovirus B19, influenza, CMV and Epstein-Barr virus. Because counts were too low, around 18 rarely observed V segments, including chromosome 9 orphons, were left out of the earlier analysis of 587 of the donors. In a later analysis, most CMV-associated TCR beta chains were found to appear HLA-restricted, with HLA associations seemingly driven largely by CMV exposure. For the cohort, immune exposure information was limited to CMV serostatus. A cluster of highly shared sequence variants was judged likely to represent a technical artifact of the sequencing pipeline. A further reported finding was that TCR beta sequences accurately predicted the HLA-A and HLA-B alleles for most subjects in the first cohort. The cohort was sequenced for TCR beta chains only, and without alpha or paired-chain data the features that could be detected were limited. In a later genetic analysis, a missense DCLRE1C variant was associated with V-gene and J-gene trimming of TCR beta chains, and the association was replicated in an independent cohort. In an earlier analysis of approximately 590 of the donors, most TCR beta V segments appeared in productive rearrangements about 87% or about 30% of the time, broadly matching IMGT annotations. In a later analysis, HLA-associated TCR beta chains were found to be more clonally expanded and to have lower generation probabilities than equally common non-associated chains. Across donors, most TCR sequences were observed very rarely, whereas some public TCRs were present in many individuals. In both the original and validation cohorts, the classifier was reported to diagnose cytomegalovirus status with high specificity and sensitivity. Correlated functional status among segregating V segments might reflect linkage disequilibrium, but an unknown experimental factor could not be ruled out. It was suggested by the authors that the approach could potentially be generalized to other disease states and immunological phenotypes. According to a later genetic analysis, donors in an Asian-associated ancestry cluster had fewer N-insertions in productive TCRs than the approximately 690-donor mean. When HLA alleles, especially DR and DQ, strongly co-occurred, TCR associations were difficult to assign to individual alleles. Because HLA typing was unavailable for some donors at each locus, only the typed subset was used in association tests. Presence/absence analyses assumed roughly uniform sequencing depth across donors, an assumption that may not hold. A later analysis found that TCR association rates varied across HLA loci, with DRB1 alleles showing the most associated TCRs and HLA-C alleles the fewest. In vitro tests confirmed that three of the cytomegalovirus-associated TCR beta chains recognize cytomegalovirus antigens. In the study, about 150 TCR beta chains were listed as associated with cytomegalovirus.

In total, roughly 670 healthy bone marrow donors made up the cohort. At the time of sampling, every cohort member was nominally healthy, though immune exposures that went unrecorded were likely present. The donor was CMV seronegative and belonged to the group of 350 or so seronegative cohort members. A peripheral blood sample was provided by each donor, and peripheral blood mononuclear cells were used for TCR beta sequencing. The Qiagen DNeasy Blood Extraction Kit was used to extract genomic DNA from the blood cell samples. The sequence was obtained from a man in his thirties or forties in good health and CMV-seronegative. Specimen: PBMCs.

The DNA is TGCGCCAGCAGCCAAGCCGCCGGGGTTGACGAGCAGTACTTC. Protein translation: CASSQAAGVDEQYF. The chain is assembled from TRBV4-1 and TRBJ2-7, with a tentative D gene TRBD2 over 5 matching bases. Trimming takes 1 base from V and 5 bases from J, and the germline ends sit 12 bases apart. CDR1 and CDR2 (MGHRA, YSYEKL) derive from the germline V gene. CDR3 length: 14 amino acids, cysteine to phenylalanine. Only the CDR3 part of the read is kept: 42 bases, read in frame from the first base.